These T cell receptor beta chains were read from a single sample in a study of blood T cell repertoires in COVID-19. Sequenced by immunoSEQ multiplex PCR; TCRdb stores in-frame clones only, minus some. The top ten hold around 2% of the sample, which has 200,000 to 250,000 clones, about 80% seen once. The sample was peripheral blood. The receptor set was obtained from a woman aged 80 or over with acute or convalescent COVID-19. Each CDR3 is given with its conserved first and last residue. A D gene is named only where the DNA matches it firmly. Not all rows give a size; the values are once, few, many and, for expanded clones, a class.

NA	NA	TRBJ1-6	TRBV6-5	CASMWTSRNSPLHF
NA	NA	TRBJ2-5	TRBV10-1	CASSESRGEVTQYF
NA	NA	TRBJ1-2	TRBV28	CASSESQGFWNGYTF
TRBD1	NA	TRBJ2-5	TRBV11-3	CASSLELRTGWGEKETQYF
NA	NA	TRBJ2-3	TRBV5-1	CASSFRQSSTDTQYF
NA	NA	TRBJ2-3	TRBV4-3	CASSRSLGGGRGDTQYF
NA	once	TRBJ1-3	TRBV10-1	CASTAGTAGNTIYF
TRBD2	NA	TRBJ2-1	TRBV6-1	CASSGILAGGPNEQFF
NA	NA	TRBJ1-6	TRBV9	CASSVDRANSPLHF
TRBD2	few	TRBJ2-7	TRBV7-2	CASSLLAGESYEQYF
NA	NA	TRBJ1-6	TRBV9	CASSVSDSSPLHF
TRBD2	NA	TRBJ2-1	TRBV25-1	CASSERMLAGGSLNEQFF
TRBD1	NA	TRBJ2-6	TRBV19	CASKGGLNSGANVLTF
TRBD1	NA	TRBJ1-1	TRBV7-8	CASSVGTGEGGTEAFF
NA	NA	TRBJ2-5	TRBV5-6	CASSSDSQGSQETQYF
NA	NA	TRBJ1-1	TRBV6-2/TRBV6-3	CASTPFRGWTEAFF
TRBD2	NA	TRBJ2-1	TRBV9	CASSPSTSGYYNEQFF
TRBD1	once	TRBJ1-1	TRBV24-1	CATRRGGQGASEAFF
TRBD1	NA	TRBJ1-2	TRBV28	CASSHNRGKGYGYTF
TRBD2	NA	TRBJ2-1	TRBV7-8	CASSLAATSGVLGEQFF
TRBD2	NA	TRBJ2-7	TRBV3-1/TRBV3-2	CASSLDPSGGYEQYF
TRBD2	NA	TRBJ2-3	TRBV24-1	CATSDYGGATDTQYF
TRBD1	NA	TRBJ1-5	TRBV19	CASSITGGARGDPRHQPQHF
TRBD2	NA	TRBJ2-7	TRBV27	CASSLLGTSGGALYEQYF
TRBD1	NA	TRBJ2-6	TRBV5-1	CASSLAPGGVSGANVLTF
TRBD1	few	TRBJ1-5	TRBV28	CASRPSGTGDNQPQHF
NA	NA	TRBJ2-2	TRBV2	CASSAVTANTGELFF
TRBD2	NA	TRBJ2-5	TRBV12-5	CASASGTSGVGLETQYF
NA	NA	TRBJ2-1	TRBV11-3	CASSLGGQAVYNEQFF
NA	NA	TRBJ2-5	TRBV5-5	CASSLGDSVQTQYF
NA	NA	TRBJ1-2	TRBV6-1	CASSEALAGPQVGYTF
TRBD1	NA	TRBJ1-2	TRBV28	CASSHDRGRGNYGYTF
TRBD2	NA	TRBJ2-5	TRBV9	CASSVGGLAGAGETQYF
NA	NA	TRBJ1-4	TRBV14	CASAGQLGEKLFF
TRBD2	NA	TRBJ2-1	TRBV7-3	CASSPGLAGGYYNEQFF
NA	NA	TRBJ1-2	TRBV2	CASSEGGTNYGYTF
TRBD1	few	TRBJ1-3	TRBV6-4	CASSDSWGDRLAGNTIYF
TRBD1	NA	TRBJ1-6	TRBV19	CASSTGQGGNSPLHF
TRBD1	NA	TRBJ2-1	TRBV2	CASSEQGSANEQFF
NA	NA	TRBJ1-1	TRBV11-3	CASSLDLPTEAFF
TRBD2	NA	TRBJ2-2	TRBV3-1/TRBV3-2	CASSRRASGYIGELFF
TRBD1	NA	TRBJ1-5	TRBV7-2	CASSLGSGGTQPQHF
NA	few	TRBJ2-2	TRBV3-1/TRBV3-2	CASSAGRLAELFF